This T cell receptor (beta chain) emerged from a study of control samples from healthy donors and cancer patients. Sequencing used immunoSEQ multiplex PCR; TCRdb keeps in-frame clones, though not all of them. The profile shows fewer than 200,000 clones, 85% to 95% of them singletons. The V and J ends lost 6 bases and 7 bases respectively, with 10 bases between them. Germline CDR1 DFQATT, CDR2 SNEGSKA (reference sequence). The CDR3 consists of 11 residues. The source of this sequence is a woman aged 55-69 years in good health. Sequenced input: blood. V is TRBV20-1 and J is TRBJ1-3; D uncertain. CDR3 in amino acids: CSARKLNTIYF. In DNA, the CDR3 is TGCAGTGCGCGCAAGCTCAACACCATATATTTT.